Presented here are 10 T cell receptor beta chains from one specimen sequenced in a study of blood T cells in healthy people across ages. Together with a sample-barcoded 5' primer, a J-beta primer mix was included in a second PCR lasting about 7 to 11 cycles. TCRdb reanalysed the 5' RACE reads using MiXCR and keeps one entry per CDR3 protein. Altogether 450,000 to 600,000 distinct CDR3 sequences are present, about 27% being singletons, with the ten largest covering 3% to 4%. The sample also formed part of further work on T cells of mothers and their children.

Sequenced sample: blood. These TCRs come from a boy aged 2 to 10 in good health.

The chain recombines TRBV6-5 with TRBJ2-1, with unresolved D. Germline values: CDR1 MNHEY, CDR2 SVGAGI. The CDR3 consists of 15 residues. The V gene lost 3 bases and the J gene lost 7 bases, with 16 bases spanning the gap. For the CDR3, the DNA is TGTGCCAGCAGTTATTCCCTCTCCGGTCTGAATGAGCAGTTCTTC. Its translation: CASSYSLSGLNEQFF.

This clonotype was seen repeatedly, ten times or more. The J gene is TRBJ2-1, the V gene TRBV20-1, with TRBD2 matching 9 bases. Unmatched junction bases numbered 18, after V lost 6 bases and J lost 0 bases. The CDR3 is 19 amino acids. Per the germline V gene, CDR1 is DFQATT and CDR2 is SNEGSKA (reference sequence). The CDR3 bases are TGCAGTGCCCAAGAGGGAACTAGCGGGTGGGACAGCTCCTACAATGAGCAGTTCTTC. Protein: CSAQEGTSGWDSSYNEQFF.

This clonotype has just a few counts. The chain employs TRBV12-3 or TRBV12-4 and TRBJ2-2; 10 bases match TRBD2. The CDR3 length is 16 residues. With V trimmed by 4 bases and J by 2 bases, 4 bases remained unmatched. The CDR3 sequence: CASSSWTSGNTGELFF. CDR3 coding DNA: TGTGCCAGCAGTTCCTGGACTAGCGGAAACACCGGGGAGCTGTTTTTT.

This clonotype was seen more than once but under ten times. The rearrangement links TRBV9 to TRBJ2-1; D is ambiguous. CDR3 length: 14 residues. In germline, CDR1 is SGDLS, CDR2 YYNGEE. V was pared by 0 bases and J by 6 bases, with 10 bases between. The CDR3: CASSVEGGVNEQFF. CDR3 coding DNA: TGTGCCAGCAGCGTAGAGGGTGGGGTCAATGAGCAGTTCTTC.

The chain recombines TRBV5-1 with TRBJ2-5; D ambiguous. The last part of the DNA fits TRBJ2-1 better; the J call may be wrong. CDR3 length equals 12 residues. Per germline, CDR1 SGHRS and CDR2 YFSETQ. CDR3 DNA: TGCGCCAGCAGCTTGGCTTCGGCGGAGCAGTTCTTC. Translated, it gives CASSLASAEQFF.

This sequence joins TRBV7-9 and TRBJ1-1; D not resolved. V was trimmed by 4 bases and J by 5 bases, leaving 17 bases between them. Per the germline V gene, CDR1 is SEHNR and CDR2 is FQNEAQ (reference sequence). This CDR3 is built from 15 residues. Here the CDR3 reads CASSYRGSLGTEAFF. CDR3 DNA sequence: TGTGCCAGCAGCTACCGGGGTTCGTTAGGGACTGAAGCTTTCTTT.

The J gene is TRBJ2-5, the V gene TRBV7-9, with D hard to call. Looked up from germline, CDR1 is SEHNR and CDR2 is FQNEAQ (reference sequence). The CDR3 extends over 14 amino acids. Trimming pared 1 base from V and 9 bases from J, leaving 15 bases between. CDR3 DNA sequence: TGTGCCAGCAGCTTAGGCGGATTAGCAGGAGCCCAGTACTTC. It yields the protein CASSLGGLAGAQYF.

This clonotype was seen more than once but under ten times. The rearrangement uses TRBV20-1 and TRBJ2-7; 7 bases are shared with TRBD2. Germline CDR1 DFQATT, CDR2 SNEGSKA (reference sequence). V lost 6 bases to trimming and J lost 6 bases; unmatched junction nucleotides: 14. This CDR3 spans 14 amino acids. CDR3 sequence (DNA): TGCAGTGCCCAGGCCGGGGGAGGGAAAGTCGAGCAGTACTTC. Residues: CSAQAGGGKVEQYF.

Here the CDR3 reads CSAMTGVSQPQHF. The DNA of the CDR3 is TGCAGTGCTATGACGGGGGTCAGTCAGCCCCAGCATTTT. This chain connects TRBV20-1 to TRBJ1-5, with D possibly matching TRBD1 (5 bases). CDR1 is DFQATT, CDR2 SNEGSKA, per germline (reference sequence). Trimming pared 4 bases from V and 6 bases from J, leaving 13 bases between. The CDR3 sequence is 13 residues long.

V gene TRBV10-3 combines with J gene TRBJ2-7; D might be TRBD1 or TRBD2, each matching 5 bases. The CDR3 covers 15 residues. The germline gives CDR1 ENHRY, CDR2 SYGVKD. V was cut by 8 bases and J by 2 bases, with 19 bases left in between. This CDR3 is CAIGDASNDAYEQYF. In nucleotides, the CDR3 is TGTGCCATCGGGGACGCCAGCAATGATGCCTACGAGCAGTACTTC.